Each of the 4 T cell receptor beta chains below was sequenced from the same sample in a study of T cell changes during pregnancy in multiple sclerosis. Sequencing was performed with immunoSEQ multiplex PCR; in TCRdb, only in-frame clones are kept and a portion is missing. The sample lists 40,000 or so clones, about 88% occurring once. The specimen was CD8+ T cells from peripheral blood mononuclear cells, collected in the first trimester of pregnancy. All receptors come from a female donor with multiple sclerosis, enrolled in a pregnancy study.

By its share, this clone is medium-sized. This rearrangement joins TRBV11-3 to TRBJ1-1; D is unclear. This CDR3 is 13 amino acids long. Germline lookup yields CDR1 SGHNT and CDR2 YENEEA. V was pared by 1 base and J by 4 bases, with 7 bases between. The CDR3 DNA follows: TGTGCCAGCAGCTTAGGGAGCCTCACTGAAGCTTTCTTT. This gives the protein CASSLGSLTEAFF.

This sequence joins TRBV4-1 and TRBJ1-6; TRBD1 might be the D (5 bases). CDR1 and CDR2 from the germline V gene are MGHRA and YSYEKL. V was trimmed by 0 bases and J by 9 bases, leaving 27 bases between them. The CDR3 sequence is 20 residues long. CDR3 amino acids: CASSQDPGPGPWDLRSPLHF. CDR3 in DNA: TGCGCCAGCAGCCAAGATCCGGGTCCGGGCCCCTGGGACTTACGTTCACCCCTCCACTTT.

The J gene is TRBJ2-3, the V gene TRBV4-3; 7 bases fit TRBD1. Trimming at V came to 4 bases and at J to 2 bases, leaving 9 bases not matched to a gene. This CDR3 is 16 amino acids long. Germline CDR1 is LGHNA and CDR2 is YSLEER. CDR3 loop: CASSPMTGSATDTQYF. The CDR3 coding sequence is TGCGCCAGCAGCCCAATGACAGGGTCGGCCACAGATACGCAGTATTTT.

This rearrangement joins TRBV10-3 to TRBJ1-1; 10 bases map to TRBD1. This CDR3 is built from 15 residues. V gave up 7 bases and J gave up 0 bases; unmatched junction bases: 5. Germline CDR1 ENHRY, CDR2 SYGVKD. CDR3 in amino acids: CAITLGQGMNTEAFF. The CDR3 coding sequence is TGTGCCATCACCCTGGGACAGGGGATGAACACTGAAGCTTTCTTT.